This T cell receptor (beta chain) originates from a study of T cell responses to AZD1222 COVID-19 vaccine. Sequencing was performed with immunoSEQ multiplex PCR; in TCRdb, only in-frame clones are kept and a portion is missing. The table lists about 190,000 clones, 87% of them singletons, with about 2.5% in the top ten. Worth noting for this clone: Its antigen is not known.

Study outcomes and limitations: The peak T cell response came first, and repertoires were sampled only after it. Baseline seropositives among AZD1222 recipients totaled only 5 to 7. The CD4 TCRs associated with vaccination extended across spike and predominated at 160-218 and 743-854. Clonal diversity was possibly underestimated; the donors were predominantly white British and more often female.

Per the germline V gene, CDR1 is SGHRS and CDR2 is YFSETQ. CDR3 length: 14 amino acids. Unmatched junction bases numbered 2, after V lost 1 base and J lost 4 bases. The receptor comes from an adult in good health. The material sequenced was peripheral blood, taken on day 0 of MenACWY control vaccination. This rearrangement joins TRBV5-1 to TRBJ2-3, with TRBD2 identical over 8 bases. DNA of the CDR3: TGCGCCAGCAGCTTGCCGGGGGGGTCAGATACGCAGTATTTT. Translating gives CASSLPGGSDTQYF.